Listed here are 13 T cell receptor beta chains from one sample, sequenced in a study of naive and memory T cell subsets. Regarding the study as a whole: Especially in CD8 cells, naive repertoires contained a few larger clonotypes, possibly CD45RA-re-expressing memory cells.

No antigen is known for these receptors. The beta constant-region primer was an equimolar mix of two oligonucleotides covering TRBC1 and TRBC2. Nested alpha and beta constant-region primers with the SP2 primer drove four PCR rounds on ligated cDNA. A single record per CDR3 protein comes from TCRdb applying MiXCR to the UMI-ligation and nested PCR reads. This table holds 95,000 to 110,000 distinct CDR3 sequences, roughly 15% found once. The sample comprised naive CD8+ T cells from blood. The source is a human donor in good health.

The CDR3 loop is CASSDETDRGLLLAKNIQYF. DNA of the CDR3: TGTGCCAGCAGCGACGAAACGGACAGGGGGCTACTTTTAGCCAAAAACATTCAGTACTTC. The V and J genes are TRBV7-8 and TRBJ2-4; TRBD1 matches at 11 bases. Germline V gives CDR1 SGHVS, CDR2 FQNEAQ. The CDR3 is made up of 20 amino acids. The V and J ends lost 5 bases and 0 bases, in that order; junction bases with no gene match: 15.

This clonotype showed up just a few times. The rearrangement joins TRBV7-9 to TRBJ1-3; D unresolved. CDR3 length: 14 amino acids. Germline CDR1 reads SEHNR; CDR2 reads FQNEAQ (reference sequence). Trimming left V 7 bases short and J 2 bases short, with 12 bases between. The CDR3 is CASTPGGAGNTIYF. The CDR3, as DNA: TGTGCCAGCACACCGGGTGGGGCTGGAAACACCATATATTTT.

This clonotype has a handful of counts. In DNA, the CDR3 is TGTGCCAGCAGTCTCAACCAAAACCAAGAGACCCAGTACTTC. It yields the protein CASSLNQNQETQYF. This sequence joins TRBV27 and TRBJ2-5; D not resolved. This CDR3 is built from 14 residues. V was pared by 5 bases and J by 0 bases, with 10 bases between. In germline, CDR1 is MNHEY, CDR2 SMNVEV (reference sequence).

This clonotype has ten or more counts. The CDR3 reads CASSQDGPIYYEQYF. The CDR3 DNA is TGTGCCAGCAGCCAAGATGGTCCAATCTACTACGAGCAGTACTTC. This chain uses TRBV3-1 with TRBJ2-7; no clear D. Germline CDR1 and CDR2: LGHDT and YNNKEL (reference sequence). The CDR3 has 15 amino acids. The V and J ends lost 0 bases and 3 bases respectively, with 12 bases between them.

The chain links TRBV11-2 to TRBJ2-1; 7 bases match TRBD2. Germline V lookup: CDR1 SGHAT, CDR2 FQNNGV. The CDR3 contains 13 residues. V gave up 4 bases and J gave up 8 bases; unmatched junction bases: 5. CDR3 in amino acids: CASSSLAPDEQFF. The CDR3 DNA follows: TGTGCCAGCAGCTCACTAGCGCCGGATGAGCAGTTCTTC.

This chain joins TRBV9 and TRBJ2-1; the D gene could be TRBD1 or TRBD2 (5 bases each). This CDR3 region has 14 residues. Germline assignment: CDR1 SGDLS and CDR2 YYNGEE. Trimming left V 0 bases short and J 8 bases short, with 12 bases between. CDR3 in amino acids: CASSVVGTGDEQFF. The DNA of the CDR3 is TGTGCCAGCAGCGTAGTGGGGACCGGGGATGAGCAGTTCTTC. The full variable domain, its missing parts supplied by reference TRBV9 and TRBJ2-1, is DSGVTQTPKHLITATGQRVTLRCSPRSGDLSVYWYQQSLDQGLQFLIQYYNGEERAKGNILERFSAQQFPDLHSELNLSSLELGDSALYFCASSVVGTGDEQFFGPGTRLTVL.

This clonotype showed up many times. The chain has TRBV2 and TRBJ2-1; 8 bases line up with TRBD1. The CDR3 has 15 amino acids. Germline CDR1 SNHLY, CDR2 FYNNEI. J lost 9 bases, V lost 1 base, and 8 bases had no gene match. CDR3 DNA: TGTGCCAGCAGTGAAGTATTAGGACAGGGTAGTGAGCAGTTCTTC. It is translated as CASSEVLGQGSEQFF.

The rearrangement uses TRBV12-3 or TRBV12-4 and TRBJ2-1, with 9 bases aligning to TRBD1. The CDR3 extends over 14 amino acids. The ends lost 5 bases at V and 7 bases at J; junction bases unmatched: 6. The CDR3 reads CASSLGTGKNEQFF. DNA for the CDR3: TGTGCCAGCAGTCTCGGGACAGGGAAAAATGAGCAGTTCTTC.

This chain links TRBV7-9 with TRBJ2-1, with D possibly being TRBD2 (6 bases). Germline assignment: CDR1 SEHNR and CDR2 FQNEAQ (reference sequence). V shed 2 bases and J shed 3 bases, with 14 bases lying between them. The CDR3 length is 16 residues. CDR3 sequence reads: CASSLNEASVYNEQFF. The CDR3 region has the DNA TGTGCCAGCAGCTTAAATGAGGCTAGCGTCTACAATGAGCAGTTCTTC.

CDR3 sequence (DNA): TGTGCCAGCAGCCTGGGAGTGGACACCGGGGAGCTGTTTTTT. Its translation: CASSLGVDTGELFF. The gene calls are TRBV7-3 and TRBJ2-2; a possible D gene is TRBD2 (5 bases). In germline, CDR1 is SGHTA, CDR2 FQGTGA. V was clipped by 5 bases and J by 3 bases, with 10 bases between them. The CDR3 extends over 14 amino acids.

The chain joins TRBV12-3 or TRBV12-4 to TRBJ1-4; D uncertain. V dropped 3 bases and J dropped 8 bases, with 7 bases sitting between them. The CDR3 sequence is 12 residues long. The CDR3 sequence: CASSLGREKLFF. The CDR3 DNA follows: TGTGCCAGCAGTTTGGGCCGGGAAAAACTGTTTTTT.

The table lists this clonotype with a few counts. The J gene is TRBJ2-3, the V gene TRBV6-5; 8 positions agree with TRBD2. The trim removed 7 bases at V and 2 bases at J, leaving 11 bases unmatched. Germline V gene sequence: CDR1 MNHEY, CDR2 SVGAGI. This CDR3 spans 16 amino acids. The CDR3 DNA is TGTGCCAGCACCAGCCGAAGCGGGGGTTACACAGATACGCAGTATTTT. It is translated as CASTSRSGGYTDTQYF.

CDR3 DNA sequence: TGCAGCGCAAAGGGACTAGCGGGAGAAGGTGAGCAGTTCTTC. Its protein product is CSAKGLAGEGEQFF. The rearrangement uses TRBV29-1 and TRBJ2-1, with 14 bases fitting TRBD2. V lost 7 bases to trimming and J lost 9 bases; unmatched junction nucleotides: 8. CDR1 is SQVTM and CDR2 is ANQGSEA in the germline V gene. This CDR3 contains 14 residues.